This TCR beta chain was sequenced for a study of T-cell memory formation after mild COVID-19. Whole-study context: Among the donors, TCR clusters were largely specific to each donor. General study results and limits: The main location of contracting CD4+ clones was CM and EM, and that of contracting CD8+ clones was EMRA.

Worth noting for this clonotype: The antigen is unknown.

The CDR3 is made up of 12 amino acids. Deletions cut 1 base from V and 14 bases from J, with 9 bases between. Germline CDR1 and CDR2: SEHNR and FQNEAQ (reference sequence). TCR alpha and TCR beta cDNA libraries carrying sample barcodes and UMIs came from 5'RACE with constant-segment primers. MiXCR, applied by TCRdb to the 5' RACE reads, yields one record per CDR3 protein. The sample records over 350,000 distinct CDR3 sequences, 16% being singletons. The TCR comes from a man aged 18-30 years who had mild COVID-19 (a few samples of this study predate the infection). Cell type and time point are not known. The chain uses TRBV7-9 and TRBJ1-6, with D uncertain. Sample: PBMCs or a T cell subset sorted from them (not recorded which). Here the CDR3 reads CASSLESRTLHF. The CDR3 bases are TGTGCCAGCAGCTTAGAGTCTCGGACCCTCCACTTT.